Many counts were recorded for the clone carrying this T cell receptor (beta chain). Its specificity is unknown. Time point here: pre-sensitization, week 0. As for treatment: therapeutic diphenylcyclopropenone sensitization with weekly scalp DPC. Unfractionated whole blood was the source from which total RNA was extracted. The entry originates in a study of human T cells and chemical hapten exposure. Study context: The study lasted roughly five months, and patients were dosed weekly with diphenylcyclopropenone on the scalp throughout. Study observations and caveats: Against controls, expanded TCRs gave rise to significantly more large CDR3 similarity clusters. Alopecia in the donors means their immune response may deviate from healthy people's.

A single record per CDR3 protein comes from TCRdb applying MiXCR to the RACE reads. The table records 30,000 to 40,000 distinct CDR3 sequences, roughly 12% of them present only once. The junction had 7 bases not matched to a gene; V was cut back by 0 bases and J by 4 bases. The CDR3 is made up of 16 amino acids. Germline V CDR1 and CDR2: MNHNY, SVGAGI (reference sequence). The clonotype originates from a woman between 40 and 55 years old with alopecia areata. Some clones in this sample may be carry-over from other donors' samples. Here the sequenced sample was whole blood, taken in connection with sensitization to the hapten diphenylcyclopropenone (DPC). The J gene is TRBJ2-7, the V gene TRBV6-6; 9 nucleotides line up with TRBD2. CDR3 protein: CASSYSGIAGDYEQYF. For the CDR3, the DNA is TGTGCCAGCAGTTACTCTGGGATAGCGGGGGATTACGAGCAGTACTTC.